These 17 T cell receptor beta chains were sequenced from one sample in a study of cytomegalovirus exposure and HLA in healthy donors. Primers: 60 Vbeta forward and 13 Jbeta reverse. Clones were read by immunoSEQ multiplex PCR, and TCRdb kept only the in-frame ones, dropping some. Of fewer than 150,000 clones detected, around 82% appear once; the ten largest clones hold around 7%. The sequenced sample was PBMCs. The receptors were gathered from a man aged 35 to 55 in good health and CMV-seropositive.

In the case of this clone: The sample contains more than one DNA sequence encoding this CDR3. The rearrangement joins TRBV5-1 to TRBJ2-2; D call uncertain. Germline V gene sequence: CDR1 SGHRS, CDR2 YFSETQ. The length of the CDR3 is 14 residues. Trimming removed 0 bases at V and 1 base at J, with 4 bases between. The CDR3 spells CASSLAGNTGELFF. For the CDR3, the DNA is TGCGCCAGCAGCTTGGCCGGGAACACCGGGGAGCTGTTTTTT.

The chain combines TRBV2 with TRBJ2-5; possibly TRBD2 for D (6 bases). Matching the DNA end better, TRBJ2-7 makes the J call doubtful. Germline-derived CDR1 and CDR2 are SNHLY and FYNNEI. CDR3 length equals 12 residues. DNA for the CDR3: TGTGCCAGCCGGGGACTTCCCTACGAGCAGTACTTC. Protein: CASRGLPYEQYF.

The V gene is TRBV29-1, the J gene TRBJ1-1; 8 positions match TRBD1. Germline CDR1 and CDR2: SQVTM and ANQGSEA. The CDR3 sequence is 15 residues long. Trimming took 5 bases from V and 4 from J; bases not matched to a gene: 12. In DNA, the CDR3 is TGCAGCGTTAAGGACAGGGAAGGTCCGGGCACTGAAGCTTTCTTT. Protein sequence: CSVKDREGPGTEAFF.

Remarks on this clone: Mismatch with germline at one junction end may stem from a read error. V and J are TRBV7-7 and TRBJ2-1; D is possibly TRBD2 (5 bases). Germline V gene sequence: CDR1 SSHAT, CDR2 FNYEAQ (reference sequence). The CDR3 consists of 13 residues. The CDR3 DNA reads as TGTGCTAGCAGCCCAGGAGGAAGTGATGAGCAGTTCTTC. Its protein is CASSPGGSDEQFF.

This clone has just one count. The chain combines TRBV6-1 with TRBJ1-5; D unresolved. CDR3 length: 15 residues. V lost 7 bases to trimming and J lost 10 bases, with 23 bases between them. The germline V gene encodes CDR1 MNHNS and CDR2 SASEGT. The CDR3 DNA reads as TGTGCCAGCAACCTCGGAGGCACCGGGAGGTTTCCCCAGCATTTT. Its translation: CASNLGGTGRFPQHF.

The V and J genes are TRBV5-8 and TRBJ1-6; 9 bases agree with TRBD1. The junction had 14 bases not matched to a gene; V was cut back by 5 bases and J by 11 bases. This CDR3 comprises 16 residues. Germline V gene data show CDR1 as SGHTS and CDR2 as YDEGEE. CDR3 region: CASRPRAGTGSAPLHF. The CDR3 DNA follows: TGTGCCAGCAGACCCAGAGCGGGGACAGGGTCCGCACCCCTCCACTTT.

The V call is TRBV29-1, the J call TRBJ1-4; D may be TRBD1 (5 bases). From germline, CDR1 is SQVTM and CDR2 ANQGSEA. The CDR3 has 14 amino acids. Trimming stripped 6 bases from V and 2 bases from J, with 13 bases between. The CDR3 nucleotides are TGCAGCGTCCGGAGTTGGGGCACTAATGAAAAACTGTTTTTT. It translates to CSVRSWGTNEKLFF.

The rearrangement links TRBV27 to TRBJ2-7; 11 positions agree with TRBD1. Per the germline V gene, CDR1 is MNHEY and CDR2 is SMNVEV (reference sequence). V was pared by 2 bases and J by 7 bases, with 16 bases of the junction left unmatched. The CDR3 consists of 18 residues. Written as DNA, the CDR3 is TGTGCCAGCAGTTTACTCCCATTAGGGACAGGGGGTTCTTGGGAGCAGTACTTC. Protein: CASSLLPLGTGGSWEQYF.

Many counts were recorded for this clone. The V gene is TRBV15, the J gene TRBJ2-3, with D perhaps TRBD2 (6 bases). The CDR3 runs 15 residues. Germline CDR1 and CDR2: LNHNV and YYDKDF (reference sequence). Trimming took off 5 bases at V and 2 bases at J, with 14 bases between the two ends. The CDR3 region is CATSRGEENTDTQYF. In DNA form, the CDR3 reads TGTGCCACCAGCCGCGGGGAGGAGAACACAGATACGCAGTATTTT.

The V call is TRBV4-3, the J call TRBJ1-3, with a tentative D call TRBD1 (5 bases). The CDR3 totals 18 residues. Germline CDR1 LGHNA, CDR2 YSLEER. Trimming stripped 3 bases from V and 0 bases from J, with 18 bases between. The CDR3 DNA follows: TGCGCCAGCAGCCAGTGGCTGAAAGGGGTTAGCTCTGGAAACACCATATATTTT. Its translation: CASSQWLKGVSSGNTIYF.

The chain recombines TRBV13 with TRBJ1-3, with D hard to call. The CDR3 runs 15 residues. CDR1 is PRHDT, CDR2 FYEKMQ, per germline (reference sequence). V lost 0 bases, J lost 3 bases, and 9 bases lay in between. CDR3 amino acids: CASSLGWTDGNTIYF. CDR3 DNA: TGTGCCAGCAGCTTAGGGTGGACTGATGGAAACACCATATATTTT.

V and J are TRBV5-8 and TRBJ2-1, with D tentatively TRBD1 (5 bases). CDR3 length: 13 amino acids. V was clipped by 0 bases and J by 6 bases, with 7 bases between them. Germline assignment: CDR1 SGHTS and CDR2 YDEGEE. CDR3 in DNA: TGTGCCAGCAGCTTGGGGCAGGGCAATGAGCAGTTCTTC. Translating gives CASSLGQGNEQFF.

The rearrangement joins TRBV9 to TRBJ1-4, with a tentative D call TRBD1 (5 bases). Germline V gene sequence: CDR1 SGDLS, CDR2 YYNGEE. Trimming pared 3 bases from V and 7 bases from J, leaving 16 bases between. The CDR3 is 15 amino acids. The CDR3 DNA sequence: TGTGCCAGCAGCGCCGACAGATCTCGGCGTGAAAAACTGTTTTTT. This codes for CASSADRSRREKLFF.

By share, this clone counts as medium-sized. This chain uses TRBV25-1 with TRBJ2-7; D gene uncertain. Per the germline V gene, CDR1 is MGHDK and CDR2 is SYGVNS. This CDR3 region has 11 residues. Trimming stripped 4 bases from V and 3 bases from J, with 4 bases between. This CDR3 is CASSVDYEQYF. CDR3 coding DNA: TGTGCCAGCAGTGTAGACTACGAGCAGTACTTC.

This clone was picked up a small number of times. The rearrangement links TRBV5-4 to TRBJ2-2; D perhaps matches TRBD1 (5 bases). Germline V gives CDR1 SGHNT, CDR2 YYREEE (reference sequence). The CDR3 runs to 14 residues. V lost 4 bases, J lost 3 bases, and 10 bases lay in between. CDR3 nucleotide sequence: TGTGCCAGCAGCCAACAGGTTTACACCGGGGAGCTGTTTTTT. This translates into CASSQQVYTGELFF.

The V call is TRBV19, the J call TRBJ2-5, with 8 bases fitting TRBD1. The ends lost 9 bases at V and 5 bases at J; junction bases unmatched: 8. The CDR3 is 13 residues long. CDR1 and CDR2 (germline): LNHDA, SQIVND (reference sequence). In nucleotides, the CDR3 is TGTGCCAGCCAGACAGGGGTAGGGGAGACCCAGTACTTC. Protein sequence: CASQTGVGETQYF.

The rearrangement links TRBV7-6 to TRBJ2-7; the D is unclear. This CDR3 has 13 residues. Germline assignment: CDR1 SGHVS and CDR2 FNYEAQ. V lost 5 bases to trimming and J lost 1 base, with 9 bases between them. The CDR3 protein is CASSAWSSYEQYF. In DNA, the CDR3 is TGTGCCAGCAGCGCGTGGTCGTCCTACGAGCAGTACTTC.